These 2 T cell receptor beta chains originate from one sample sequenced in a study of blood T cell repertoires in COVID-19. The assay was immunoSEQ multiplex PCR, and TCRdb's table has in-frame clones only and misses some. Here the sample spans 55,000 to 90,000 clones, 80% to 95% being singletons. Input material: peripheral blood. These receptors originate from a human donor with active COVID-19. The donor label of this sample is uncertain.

The chain's CDR3 is CASSDPGHSYEQYF. CDR3 DNA sequence: TGTGCCAGCAGTGACCCGGGACATAGCTACGAGCAGTACTTC. The chain links TRBV6-2 or TRBV6-3 to TRBJ2-7; D is perhaps TRBD1 (6 bases). The CDR3 consists of 14 residues. V shed 5 bases and J shed 3 bases, with 14 bases lying between them. Germline values: CDR1 MNHEY, CDR2 SVGEGT.

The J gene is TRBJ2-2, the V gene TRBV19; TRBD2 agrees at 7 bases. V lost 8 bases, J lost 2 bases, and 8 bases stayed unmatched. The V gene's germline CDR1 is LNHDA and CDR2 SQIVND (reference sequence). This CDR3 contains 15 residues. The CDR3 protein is CASAMAGDNTGELFF. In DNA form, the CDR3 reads TGTGCCAGTGCAATGGCGGGAGACAACACCGGGGAGCTGTTTTTT.